A selection of T cell receptor beta chains follows, all from one sample in a study of CD8 T cells in Susac syndrome. A single record per CDR3 protein comes from TCRdb applying MiXCR to the immunoSEQ multiplex PCR reads. The table has over 200,000 distinct CDR3 sequences, 95% seen once; the top ten hold around 0.082%. Source material: CD4+ T cells from PBMCs. These receptors were collected from a human donor with multiple sclerosis. Each CDR3 is given with its conserved first and last residue. A D gene is named only where the DNA matches it firmly. Clone sizes are given selectively: once, few, many, or a class where the clone is expanded.

cdr3_nt: TGTGCCAGCAGTAATATAGCGGGGGTAGAGACCCAGTACTTC; cdr3_aa: CASSNIAGVETQYF; d_call: TRBD2; v_call: TRBV7-9; j_call: TRBJ2-5; clone_size: -
cdr3_nt: TGTGCCACCAGTGACACAGGGGGTCTAAGAGATACGCAGTATTTT; cdr3_aa: CATSDTGGLRDTQYF; d_call: TRBD1; v_call: TRBV24-1; j_call: TRBJ2-3; clone_size: -
cdr3_nt: TGTGCCAGCAGCTTGGGGGGAACCAACTATGGCTACACCTTC; cdr3_aa: CASSLGGTNYGYTF; d_call: -; v_call: TRBV5-4; j_call: TRBJ1-2; clone_size: -
cdr3_nt: TGCAGCGTTGAAGATTGGGTTGGGGAGACCCAGTACTTC; cdr3_aa: CSVEDWVGETQYF; d_call: -; v_call: TRBV29-1; j_call: TRBJ2-5; clone_size: few
cdr3_nt: TGTGCCAGCAGTTTGGCCCCGGGACAGGGGAATGAAAAACTGTTTTTT; cdr3_aa: CASSLAPGQGNEKLFF; d_call: TRBD1; v_call: TRBV12-3/TRBV12-4; j_call: TRBJ1-4; clone_size: -
cdr3_nt: TGTGCCAGCAGCCCAGCACCGGGAATGGGAGACGAGCAGTACTTC; cdr3_aa: CASSPAPGMGDEQYF; d_call: -; v_call: TRBV7-2; j_call: TRBJ2-7; clone_size: -
cdr3_nt: TGTGCCATCAGTGGGGGACAGGGAGGCACAGATACGCAGTATTTT; cdr3_aa: CAISGGQGGTDTQYF; d_call: TRBD1; v_call: TRBV10-3; j_call: TRBJ2-3; clone_size: -
cdr3_nt: TGTGCCAGCTCACCATCCGGGGGGCCGAGCACAGATACGCAGTATTTT; cdr3_aa: CASSPSGGPSTDTQYF; d_call: -; v_call: TRBV18; j_call: TRBJ2-3; clone_size: -
cdr3_nt: TGTGCCAGCAGGGTACTAGCGGGTCCCAACAATGAGCAGTTCTTC; cdr3_aa: CASRVLAGPNNEQFF; d_call: TRBD2; v_call: TRBV12-3/TRBV12-4; j_call: TRBJ2-1; clone_size: -
cdr3_nt: TGCGCCAGCAGCTTACCTAGCGGGGGATACACAGATACGCAGTATTTT; cdr3_aa: CASSLPSGGYTDTQYF; d_call: TRBD2; v_call: TRBV5-1; j_call: TRBJ2-3; clone_size: -
cdr3_nt: TGTGCCACCAGCAGTCGGACTGGAGGTGGTGAAGCTTTCTTT; cdr3_aa: CATSSRTGGGEAFF; d_call: -; v_call: TRBV15; j_call: TRBJ1-1; clone_size: -
cdr3_nt: TGTGCCAGCAGCGTAGGGCAGGACCCGGGGGGTGAGCAGTTCTTC; cdr3_aa: CASSVGQDPGGEQFF; d_call: TRBD2; v_call: TRBV9; j_call: TRBJ2-1; clone_size: -
cdr3_nt: TGTGCCTGGAGTTTATACTCTTCGGGTCAGCCCCAGCATTTT; cdr3_aa: CAWSLYSSGQPQHF; d_call: -; v_call: TRBV30; j_call: TRBJ1-5; clone_size: once
cdr3_nt: TGTGCCAGCAGCCAAGACATAGGCAATCAGCCCCAGCATTTT; cdr3_aa: CASSQDIGNQPQHF; d_call: -; v_call: TRBV3-1; j_call: TRBJ1-5; clone_size: -
cdr3_nt: TGTGCCAGCAGCCAAGGGCTGGGCTACACCTTC; cdr3_aa: CASSQGLGYTF; d_call: -; v_call: TRBV3-1; j_call: TRBJ1-2; clone_size: -
cdr3_nt: TGCAGTGCTAGTCGGCAGGCGGTCGCTGGCTACACCTTC; cdr3_aa: CSASRQAVAGYTF; d_call: -; v_call: TRBV20-1; j_call: TRBJ1-2; clone_size: -
cdr3_nt: TGCAGTGCCAAGGGCGCGAATTCACCCCTCCACTTT; cdr3_aa: CSAKGANSPLHF; d_call: -; v_call: TRBV20-1; j_call: TRBJ1-6; clone_size: -
cdr3_nt: TGTGCCTGGAGTGGACGGATATCCACAGATACGCAGTATTTT; cdr3_aa: CAWSGRISTDTQYF; d_call: -; v_call: TRBV30; j_call: TRBJ2-3; clone_size: -
cdr3_nt: TGTGCCAGCAGAAGTAGCTCCTACAATGAGCAGTTCTTC; cdr3_aa: CASRSSSYNEQFF; d_call: -; v_call: TRBV27; j_call: TRBJ2-1; clone_size: -
cdr3_nt: TGCAGTGCTAGTGACTATCTAGCATCGTATGAGCAGTTCTTC; cdr3_aa: CSASDYLASYEQFF; d_call: -; v_call: TRBV20-1; j_call: TRBJ2-1; clone_size: -
cdr3_nt: TGTGCCAGCAGAACTTCCGGGACCTCCGAGCAGTACTTC; cdr3_aa: CASRTSGTSEQYF; d_call: -; v_call: TRBV12-3/TRBV12-4; j_call: TRBJ2-7; clone_size: -
cdr3_nt: TGCAGCGTGGGAGAGATGGGGTACACTGAAGCTTTCTTT; cdr3_aa: CSVGEMGYTEAFF; d_call: -; v_call: TRBV29-1; j_call: TRBJ1-1; clone_size: once
cdr3_nt: TGTGCCAGCAGTTTAAACAGGAACACTGAAGCTTTCTTT; cdr3_aa: CASSLNRNTEAFF; d_call: -; v_call: TRBV7-3; j_call: TRBJ1-1; clone_size: few
cdr3_nt: TGCAGTGCTAGAGATCTAGCGGGGGAGACCCAGTACTTC; cdr3_aa: CSARDLAGETQYF; d_call: TRBD2; v_call: TRBV20-1; j_call: TRBJ2-5; clone_size: once
cdr3_nt: TGCAGCGTTGATGGTACGGCGGAGACCCAGTACTTC; cdr3_aa: CSVDGTAETQYF; d_call: -; v_call: TRBV29-1; j_call: TRBJ2-5; clone_size: -
cdr3_nt: TGCAGCGTTTCTCGGACAGCGAACACTGAAGCTTTCTTT; cdr3_aa: CSVSRTANTEAFF; d_call: -; v_call: TRBV29-1; j_call: TRBJ1-1; clone_size: -
cdr3_nt: TGTGCCACCAGCAGAGATTCCGAGCAGTACTTC; cdr3_aa: CATSRDSEQYF; d_call: -; v_call: TRBV15; j_call: TRBJ2-7; clone_size: -
cdr3_nt: TGTGCCAGCAGCCCCGGGGGGCGTGGAGAGACCCAGTACTTC; cdr3_aa: CASSPGGRGETQYF; d_call: -; v_call: TRBV7-8; j_call: TRBJ2-5; clone_size: -
cdr3_nt: TGTGCCAGCAGCCCCAATACAGGGGGACGAGAGACCCAGTACTTC; cdr3_aa: CASSPNTGGRETQYF; d_call: TRBD1; v_call: TRBV7-8; j_call: TRBJ2-5; clone_size: -
cdr3_nt: TGTGCCAGCAGCCCGGGACTCGGACCCAACACTGAAGCTTTCTTT; cdr3_aa: CASSPGLGPNTEAFF; d_call: -; v_call: TRBV3-1; j_call: TRBJ1-1; clone_size: once